These T cell receptor beta chains were read from a single sample in a study of T-cell reconstitution after alpha-beta-depleted transplantation in children. TCRdb itself ran the PCR reads through MiXCR, one entry per CDR3 protein. The sample includes about 240,000 distinct CDR3 sequences, around 11% of them seen just once. The starting material was PBMCs from the stem cell graft donor, obtained from the stem cell graft. The receptors shown here come from a human donor who donated a stem cell graft to a child with acute lymphoblastic leukemia. The conserved cysteine and the conserved F or W are not part of the CDR3 here.

v_call	cdr3_length	j_call	cdr3_aa
TRBV4-3	13	TRBJ2-1	ASSQGLARGDEQF
TRBV5-1	15	TRBJ1-3	ASSLGGFRVAGNTIY
TRBV21-1	15	TRBJ1-5	ASSIGTGLNGNQPQH
TRBV18	16	TRBJ2-5	ASSQSVPGTSEGETQY
TRBV6-2/TRBV6-3	13	TRBJ2-1	ASSLKMGDDYEQF
TRBV12-3/TRBV12-4	10	TRBJ2-1	ASSRSYNEQF
TRBV4-1	12	TRBJ2-7	ASSQADSSYEQY
TRBV6-1	14	TRBJ2-7	ASSDNDQGASYEQY
TRBV11-2	13	TRBJ2-5	ASSLILAAQETQY
TRBV20-1	12	TRBJ2-7	SSTPGTGPREQY
TRBV5-1	12	TRBJ2-1	ASSLVSSYNEQF
TRBV12-3/TRBV12-4	11	TRBJ1-5	ASSLSGNQPQH
TRBV12-3/TRBV12-4	13	TRBJ1-5	ASRRTDYSNQPQH
TRBV29-1	12	TRBJ2-2	SVEAGTNTGELF
TRBV5-5	12	TRBJ2-3	ASSWGQSTDTQY
TRBV29-1	10	TRBJ2-7	SVEVSQDEQY
TRBV12-3/TRBV12-4	11	TRBJ1-2	ASSIGRSRGYT
TRBV4-2	13	TRBJ2-7	ASSQGDGSSYEQY
TRBV6-1	10	TRBJ2-6	ASNLGTNVLT
TRBV29-1	10	TRBJ1-2	SGVMGSYGYT
TRBV9	15	TRBJ1-2	ASSAGGLGQGNYGYT
TRBV28	14	TRBJ1-2	ASSLTGVREGYGYT
TRBV5-1	12	TRBJ1-1	ASSPIGPEGEAF
TRBV28	9	TRBJ2-7	ASSFINEQY
TRBV18	9	TRBJ2-1	ASSPVGEQF
TRBV7-2	13	TRBJ1-4	ASSSRWGRNEKLF
TRBV9	15	TRBJ2-5	ASSVGGAGALRETQY
TRBV19	11	TRBJ1-1	ASSIQQLAEAF
TRBV12-3/TRBV12-4	12	TRBJ1-1	ASSFSTENTEAF
TRBV12-3/TRBV12-4	11	TRBJ1-2	ASTPGGAGGYT
TRBV15	13	TRBJ1-4	ATGQGGLTNEKLF
TRBV27	12	TRBJ2-7	ASSLQSGGHEQY
TRBV6-6	11	TRBJ2-7	ASKNGSLYEQY
TRBV20-1	14	TRBJ2-7	SATPPDGPPSDEQY
TRBV27	12	TRBJ2-3	ASSSTRTTDTQY
TRBV10-3	11	TRBJ1-2	AIRGDSPRSYT
TRBV20-1	10	TRBJ1-1	SAFTPGLAAF
TRBV4-3	12	TRBJ1-5	ASSQDPGDQPQH
TRBV20-1	12	TRBJ2-1	SARDGGGINEQF
TRBV12-3/TRBV12-4	10	TRBJ1-2	ASSFEKNSYT
TRBV27	12	TRBJ2-7	ASRPLDRPYEQY
TRBV28	10	TRBJ2-1	ASHGAGNEQF
TRBV9	12	TRBJ2-5	ASSQTSGGETQY
TRBV20-1	13	TRBJ2-7	SARDRLRETGEQY
TRBV20-1	13	TRBJ2-7	SARSVGLAEYEQY
TRBV12-3/TRBV12-4	11	TRBJ2-1	ASSFRGYNEQF